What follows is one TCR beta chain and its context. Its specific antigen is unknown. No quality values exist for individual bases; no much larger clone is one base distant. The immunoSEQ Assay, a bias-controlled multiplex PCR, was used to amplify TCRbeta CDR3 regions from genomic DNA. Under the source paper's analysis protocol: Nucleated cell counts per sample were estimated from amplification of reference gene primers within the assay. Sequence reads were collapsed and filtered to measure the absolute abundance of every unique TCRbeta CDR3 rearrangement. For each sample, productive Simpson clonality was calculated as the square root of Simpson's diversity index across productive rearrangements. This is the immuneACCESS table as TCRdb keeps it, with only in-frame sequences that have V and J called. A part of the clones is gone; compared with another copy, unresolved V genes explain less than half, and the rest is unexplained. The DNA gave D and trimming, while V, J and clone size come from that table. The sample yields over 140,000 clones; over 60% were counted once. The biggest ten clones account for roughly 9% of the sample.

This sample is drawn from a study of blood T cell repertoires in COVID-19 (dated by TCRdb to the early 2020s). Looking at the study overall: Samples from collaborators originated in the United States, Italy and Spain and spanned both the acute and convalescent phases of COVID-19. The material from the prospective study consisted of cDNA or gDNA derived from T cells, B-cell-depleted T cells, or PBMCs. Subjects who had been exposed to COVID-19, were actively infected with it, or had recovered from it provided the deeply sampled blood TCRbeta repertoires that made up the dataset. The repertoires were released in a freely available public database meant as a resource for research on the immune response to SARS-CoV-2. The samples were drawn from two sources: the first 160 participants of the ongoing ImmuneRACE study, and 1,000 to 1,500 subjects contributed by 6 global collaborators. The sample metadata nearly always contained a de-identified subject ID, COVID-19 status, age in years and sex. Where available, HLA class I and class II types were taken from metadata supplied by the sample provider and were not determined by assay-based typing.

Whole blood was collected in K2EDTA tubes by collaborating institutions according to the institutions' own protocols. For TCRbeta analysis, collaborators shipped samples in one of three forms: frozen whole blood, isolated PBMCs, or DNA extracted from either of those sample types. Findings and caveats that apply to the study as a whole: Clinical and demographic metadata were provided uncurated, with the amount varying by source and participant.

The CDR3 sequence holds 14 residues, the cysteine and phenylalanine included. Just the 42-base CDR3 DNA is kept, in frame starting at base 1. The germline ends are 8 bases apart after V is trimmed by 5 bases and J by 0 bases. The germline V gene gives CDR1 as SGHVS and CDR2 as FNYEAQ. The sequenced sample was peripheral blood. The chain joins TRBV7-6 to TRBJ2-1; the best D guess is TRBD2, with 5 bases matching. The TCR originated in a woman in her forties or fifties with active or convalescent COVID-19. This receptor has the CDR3 CASSRGHSYNEQFF. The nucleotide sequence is TGTGCCAGCAGCCGCGGGCACTCCTACAATGAGCAGTTCTTC.